A selection of T cell receptor beta chains follows, all from one sample in a study of cytomegalovirus exposure and HLA in healthy donors. Only in-frame clones appear in the TCRdb table, and some are missing; sequencing was by immunoSEQ multiplex PCR. The sample includes fewer than 130,000 clones, around 80% of them seen just once. The sequenced sample was PBMCs. The receptors come from a female donor in good health and CMV-seropositive. Each CDR3 is given without its conserved first and last residue. Fields, in order: V gene, J gene, clone size, CDR3 protein. Rows give clone size only sometimes, using once, few, many, or a class for an expanded clone.

TRBV6-5	TRBJ1-1	NA	ASSYAPPQNTEAF
TRBV27	TRBJ1-2	once	ASRRTGRSPGYT
TRBV27	TRBJ1-1	NA	ASARATVNTEAF
TRBV4-1	TRBJ2-5	NA	ASSLDREETQY
TRBV5-5	TRBJ2-3	NA	ASSLGASTDTQY
TRBV18	TRBJ2-5	NA	ASSPDYRGETQY
TRBV6-5	TRBJ2-7	NA	ASSDSGAYEQY
TRBV18	TRBJ2-3	NA	ASSPSTSGRARGTQY
TRBV7-2	TRBJ2-7	NA	ASSSDSRISYEQY
TRBV30	TRBJ2-2	NA	AWRSAGNTGELF
TRBV7-8	TRBJ2-7	NA	ASSLVGSSYEQY
TRBV1	TRBJ2-1	NA	TSSHDRDLKTGNEQF
TRBV25-1	TRBJ1-2	NA	ASSEWGTGAYGYT
TRBV15	TRBJ2-4	NA	ATSRDRAGGGDIQY
TRBV18	TRBJ2-1	NA	ASSVALYNEQF
TRBV7-9	TRBJ2-2	few	ASSLIVDRSGELF
TRBV7-9	TRBJ1-5	NA	ASSPDGSNQPQH
TRBV11-2	TRBJ2-7	NA	ASSAKTGQSSYEQY